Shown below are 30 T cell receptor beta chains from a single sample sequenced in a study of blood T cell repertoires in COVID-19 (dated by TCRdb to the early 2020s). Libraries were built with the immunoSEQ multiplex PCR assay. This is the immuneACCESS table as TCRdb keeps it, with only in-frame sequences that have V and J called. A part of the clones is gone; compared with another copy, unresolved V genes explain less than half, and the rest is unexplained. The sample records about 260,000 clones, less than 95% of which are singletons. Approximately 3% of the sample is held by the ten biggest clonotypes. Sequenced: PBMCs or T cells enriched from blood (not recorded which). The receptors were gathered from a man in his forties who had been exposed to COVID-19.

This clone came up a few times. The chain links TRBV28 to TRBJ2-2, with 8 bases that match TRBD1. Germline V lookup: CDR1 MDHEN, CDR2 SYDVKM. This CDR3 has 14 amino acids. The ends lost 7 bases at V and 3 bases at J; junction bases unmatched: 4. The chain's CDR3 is CASNPRGHTGELFF. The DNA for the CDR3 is TGTGCCAGCAACCCCAGGGGGCACACCGGGGAGCTGTTTTTT.

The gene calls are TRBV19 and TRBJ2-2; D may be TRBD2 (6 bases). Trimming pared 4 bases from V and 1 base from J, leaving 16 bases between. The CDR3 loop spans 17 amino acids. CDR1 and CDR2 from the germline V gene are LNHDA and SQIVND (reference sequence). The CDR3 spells CASSTLTWRENTGELFF. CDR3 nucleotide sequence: TGTGCCAGTAGTACTTTAACTTGGCGGGAGAACACCGGGGAGCTGTTTTTT.

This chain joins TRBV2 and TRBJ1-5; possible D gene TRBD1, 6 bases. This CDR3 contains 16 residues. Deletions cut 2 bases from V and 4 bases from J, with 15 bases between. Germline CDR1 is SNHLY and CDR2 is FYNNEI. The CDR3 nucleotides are TGTGCCAGCAGTGAATTCGCGGGGGCTGGTAATCAGCCCCAGCATTTT. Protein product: CASSEFAGAGNQPQHF.

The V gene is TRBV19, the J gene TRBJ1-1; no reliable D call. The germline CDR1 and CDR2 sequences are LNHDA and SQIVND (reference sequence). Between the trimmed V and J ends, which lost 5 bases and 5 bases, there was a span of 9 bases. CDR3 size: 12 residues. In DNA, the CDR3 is TGTGCCAGTAGTTTGGGGAGGACTGAAGCTTTCTTT. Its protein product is CASSLGRTEAFF.

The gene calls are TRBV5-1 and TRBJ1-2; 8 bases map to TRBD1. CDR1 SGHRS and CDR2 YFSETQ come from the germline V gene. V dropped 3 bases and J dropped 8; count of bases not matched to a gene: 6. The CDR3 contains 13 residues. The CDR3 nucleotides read TGCGCCAGCAGCTCTACAGGGGGTCGGGGCTACACCTTC. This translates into CASSSTGGRGYTF.

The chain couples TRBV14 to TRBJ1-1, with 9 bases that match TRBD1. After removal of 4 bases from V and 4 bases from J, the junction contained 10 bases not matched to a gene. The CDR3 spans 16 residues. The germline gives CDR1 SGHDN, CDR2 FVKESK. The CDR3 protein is CASSLDRTGVFTEAFF. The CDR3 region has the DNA TGTGCCAGCAGCCTCGACAGGACAGGGGTATTCACTGAAGCTTTCTTT.

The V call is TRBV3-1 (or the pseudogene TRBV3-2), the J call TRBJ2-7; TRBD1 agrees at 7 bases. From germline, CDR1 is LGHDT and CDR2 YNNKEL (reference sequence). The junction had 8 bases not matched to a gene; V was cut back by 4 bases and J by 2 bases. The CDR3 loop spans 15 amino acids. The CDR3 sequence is CASSPRQGKAYEQYF. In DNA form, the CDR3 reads TGTGCCAGCAGCCCGCGACAGGGAAAAGCCTACGAGCAGTACTTC.

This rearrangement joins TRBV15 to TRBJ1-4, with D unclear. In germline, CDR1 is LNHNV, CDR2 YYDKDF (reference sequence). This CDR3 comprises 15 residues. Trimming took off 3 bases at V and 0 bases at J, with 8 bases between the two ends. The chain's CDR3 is CATSRQISTNEKLFF. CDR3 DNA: TGTGCCACCAGCAGGCAGATTTCAACTAATGAAAAACTGTTTTTT.

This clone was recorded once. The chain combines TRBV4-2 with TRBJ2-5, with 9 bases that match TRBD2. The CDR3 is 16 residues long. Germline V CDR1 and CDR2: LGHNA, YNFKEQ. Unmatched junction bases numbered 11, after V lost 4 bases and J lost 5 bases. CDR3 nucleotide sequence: TGTGCCAGCAGCCCTAACCCGGGACTAGCCTCGGAGACCCAGTACTTC. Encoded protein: CASSPNPGLASETQYF.

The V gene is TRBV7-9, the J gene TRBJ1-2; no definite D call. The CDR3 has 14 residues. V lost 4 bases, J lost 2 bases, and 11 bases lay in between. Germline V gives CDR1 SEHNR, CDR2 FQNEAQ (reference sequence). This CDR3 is CASSSSGQNYGYTF. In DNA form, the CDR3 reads TGTGCCAGCAGCTCAAGCGGGCAGAACTATGGCTACACCTTC. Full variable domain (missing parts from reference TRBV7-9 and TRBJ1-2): DTGVSQNPRHKITKRGQNVTFRCDPISEHNRLYWYRQTLGQGPEFLTYFQNEAQLEKSRLLSDRFSAERPKGSFSTLEIQRTEQGDSAMYLCASSSSGQNYGYTFGSGTRLTVV.

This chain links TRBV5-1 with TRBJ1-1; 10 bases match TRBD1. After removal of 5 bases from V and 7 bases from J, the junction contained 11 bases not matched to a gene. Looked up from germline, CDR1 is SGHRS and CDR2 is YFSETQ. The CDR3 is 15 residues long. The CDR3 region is CASRPDRDRGLEAFF. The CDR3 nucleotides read TGCGCCAGCAGACCTGACCGAGACAGGGGGCTTGAAGCTTTCTTT.

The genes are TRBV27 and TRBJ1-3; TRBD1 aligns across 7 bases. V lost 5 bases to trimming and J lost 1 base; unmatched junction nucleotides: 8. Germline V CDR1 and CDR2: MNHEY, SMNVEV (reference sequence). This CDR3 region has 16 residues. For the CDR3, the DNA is TGTGCCAGCAGTCCACTCGACAGGGTGTCTGGAAACACCATATATTTT. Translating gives CASSPLDRVSGNTIYF.

CDR3 nucleotides: TGTGCCACGAAGCCCGGCACAGATACGCAGTATTTT. Protein: CATKPGTDTQYF. The rearrangement uses TRBV19 and TRBJ2-3; the D is unclear. V was trimmed by 10 bases and J by 1 base, leaving 9 bases between them. The CDR3 runs 12 residues. The V gene's germline CDR1 is LNHDA and CDR2 SQIVND (reference sequence).

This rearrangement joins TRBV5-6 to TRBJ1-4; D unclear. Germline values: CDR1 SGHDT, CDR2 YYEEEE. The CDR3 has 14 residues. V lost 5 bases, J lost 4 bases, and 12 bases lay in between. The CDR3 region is CASRSTANNEKLFF. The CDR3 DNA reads TGTGCCAGCAGGTCTACAGCCAATAATGAAAAACTGTTTTTT.

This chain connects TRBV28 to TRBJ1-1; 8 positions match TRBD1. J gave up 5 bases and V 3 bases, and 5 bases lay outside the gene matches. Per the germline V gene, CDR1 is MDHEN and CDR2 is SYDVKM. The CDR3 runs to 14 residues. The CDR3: CASSLQGAATEAFF. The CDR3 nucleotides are TGTGCCAGCAGTTTGCAGGGGGCGGCGACTGAAGCTTTCTTT.

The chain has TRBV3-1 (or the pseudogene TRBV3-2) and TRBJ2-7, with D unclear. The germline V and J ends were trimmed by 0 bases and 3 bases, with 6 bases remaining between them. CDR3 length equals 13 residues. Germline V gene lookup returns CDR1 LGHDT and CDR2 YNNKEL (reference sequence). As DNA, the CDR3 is TGTGCCAGCAGCCAAGAGGGCAGCTACGAGCAGTACTTC. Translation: CASSQEGSYEQYF.

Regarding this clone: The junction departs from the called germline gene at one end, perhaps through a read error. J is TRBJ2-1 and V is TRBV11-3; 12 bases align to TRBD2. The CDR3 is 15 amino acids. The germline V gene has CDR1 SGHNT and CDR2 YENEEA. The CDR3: CVSSSGLAGINEQFF. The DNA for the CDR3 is TGTGTCAGCAGCTCAGGACTAGCGGGAATCAATGAGCAGTTCTTC.

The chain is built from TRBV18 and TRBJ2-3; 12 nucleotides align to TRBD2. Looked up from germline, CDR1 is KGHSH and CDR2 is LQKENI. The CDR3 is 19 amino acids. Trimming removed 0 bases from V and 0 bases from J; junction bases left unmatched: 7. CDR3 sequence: CASSPPLLAGGPSTDTQYF. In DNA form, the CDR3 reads TGTGCCAGCTCACCACCCCTACTAGCGGGAGGCCCTAGCACAGATACGCAGTATTTT.

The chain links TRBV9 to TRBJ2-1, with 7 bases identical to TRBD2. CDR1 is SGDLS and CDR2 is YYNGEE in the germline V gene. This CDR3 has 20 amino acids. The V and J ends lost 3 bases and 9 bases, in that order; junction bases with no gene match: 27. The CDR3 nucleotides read TGTGCCAGCAGCGGAGCCCCTCGCGTGGGCGGGAGTCGGTATTATAGTGAGCAGTTCTTC. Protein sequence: CASSGAPRVGGSRYYSEQFF.

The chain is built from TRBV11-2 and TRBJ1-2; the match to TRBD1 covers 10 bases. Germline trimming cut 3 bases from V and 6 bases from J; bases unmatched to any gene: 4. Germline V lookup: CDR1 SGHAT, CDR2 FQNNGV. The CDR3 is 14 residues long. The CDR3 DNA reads TGTGCCAGCAGCTTGACAGGGGGCTGGGATGGCTACACCTTC. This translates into CASSLTGGWDGYTF.

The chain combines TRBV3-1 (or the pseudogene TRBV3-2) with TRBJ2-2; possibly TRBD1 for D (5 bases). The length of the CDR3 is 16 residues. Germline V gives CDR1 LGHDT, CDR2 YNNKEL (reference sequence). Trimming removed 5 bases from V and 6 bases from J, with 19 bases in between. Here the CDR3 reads CASSFAWGGIAGELFF. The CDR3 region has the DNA TGTGCCAGCAGCTTCGCTTGGGGCGGAATAGCCGGGGAGCTGTTTTTT.

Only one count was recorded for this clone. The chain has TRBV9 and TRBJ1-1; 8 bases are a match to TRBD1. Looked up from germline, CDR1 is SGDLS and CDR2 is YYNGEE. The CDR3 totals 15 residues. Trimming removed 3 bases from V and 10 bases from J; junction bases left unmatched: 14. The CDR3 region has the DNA TGTGCCAGCAGCGGTCCCGGGACAGGAAATTCGAGAGCTTTCTTT. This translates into CASSGPGTGNSRAFF. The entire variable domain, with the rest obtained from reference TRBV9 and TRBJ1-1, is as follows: DSGVTQTPKHLITATGQRVTLRCSPRSGDLSVYWYQQSLDQGLQFLIQYYNGEERAKGNILERFSAQQFPDLHSELNLSSLELGDSALYFCASSGPGTGNSRAFFGQGTRLTVV.

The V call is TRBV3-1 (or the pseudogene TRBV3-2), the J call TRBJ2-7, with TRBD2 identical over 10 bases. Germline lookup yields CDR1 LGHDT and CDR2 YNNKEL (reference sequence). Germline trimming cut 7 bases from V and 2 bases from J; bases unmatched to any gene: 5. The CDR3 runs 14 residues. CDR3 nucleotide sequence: TGTGCCAGCACCAAGGGACTAGCGACCTACGAGCAGTACTTC. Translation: CASTKGLATYEQYF.

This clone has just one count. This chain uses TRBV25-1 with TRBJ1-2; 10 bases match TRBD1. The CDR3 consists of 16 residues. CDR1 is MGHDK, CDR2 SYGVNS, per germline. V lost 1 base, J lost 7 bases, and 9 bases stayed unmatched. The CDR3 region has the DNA TGTGCCAGCAGTGAATTAGAGCAGCGGGACAGGGGTGGCTACACCTTC. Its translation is CASSELEQRDRGGYTF.

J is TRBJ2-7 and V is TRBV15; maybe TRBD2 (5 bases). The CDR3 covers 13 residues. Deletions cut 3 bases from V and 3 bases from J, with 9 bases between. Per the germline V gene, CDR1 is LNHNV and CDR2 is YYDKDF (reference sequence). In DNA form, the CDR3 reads TGTGCCACCAGCAGCCGGGAAAACTACGAGCAGTACTTC. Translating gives CATSSRENYEQYF. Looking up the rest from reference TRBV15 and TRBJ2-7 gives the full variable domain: DAMVIQNPRYQVTQFGKPVTLSCSQTLNHNVMYWYQQKSSQAPKLLFHYYDKDFNNEADTPDNFQSRRPNTSFCFLDIRSPGLGDTAMYLCATSSRENYEQYFGPGTRLTVT.

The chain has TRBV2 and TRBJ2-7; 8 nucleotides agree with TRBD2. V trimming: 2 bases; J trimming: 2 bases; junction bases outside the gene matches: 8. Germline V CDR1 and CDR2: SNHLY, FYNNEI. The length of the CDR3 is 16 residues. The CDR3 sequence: CASSETVTSGAYEQYF. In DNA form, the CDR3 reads TGTGCCAGCAGTGAAACGGTAACTAGCGGAGCCTACGAGCAGTACTTC.

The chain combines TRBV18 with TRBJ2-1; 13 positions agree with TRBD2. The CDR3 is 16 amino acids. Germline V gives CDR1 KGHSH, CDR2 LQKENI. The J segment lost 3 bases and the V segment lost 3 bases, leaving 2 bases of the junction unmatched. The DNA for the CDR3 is TGTGCCAGCTCACCCGGACTAGCGGGAGACTACAATGAGCAGTTCTTC. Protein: CASSPGLAGDYNEQFF.

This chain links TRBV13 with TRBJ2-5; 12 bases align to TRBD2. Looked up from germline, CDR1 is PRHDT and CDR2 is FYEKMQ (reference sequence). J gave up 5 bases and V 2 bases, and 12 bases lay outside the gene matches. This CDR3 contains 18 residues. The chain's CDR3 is CASSLSAASGRALETQYF. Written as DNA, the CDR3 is TGTGCCAGCAGCTTAAGCGCGGCTAGCGGGAGGGCCCTTGAGACCCAGTACTTC.

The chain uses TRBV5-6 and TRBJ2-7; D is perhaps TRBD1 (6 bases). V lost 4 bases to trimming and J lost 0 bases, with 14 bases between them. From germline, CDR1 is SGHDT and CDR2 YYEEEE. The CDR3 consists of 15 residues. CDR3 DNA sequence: TGTGCCAGCAGCCCCTACAGGGCTAGCTCCTACGAGCAGTACTTC. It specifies CASSPYRASSYEQYF.

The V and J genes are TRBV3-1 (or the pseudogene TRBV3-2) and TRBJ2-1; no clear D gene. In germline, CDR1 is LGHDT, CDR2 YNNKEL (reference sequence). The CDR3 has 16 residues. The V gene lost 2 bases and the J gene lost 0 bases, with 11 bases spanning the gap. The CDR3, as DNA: TGTGCCAGCAGCCAAATGGGCATGAGCTCCTACAATGAGCAGTTCTTC. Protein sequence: CASSQMGMSSYNEQFF.